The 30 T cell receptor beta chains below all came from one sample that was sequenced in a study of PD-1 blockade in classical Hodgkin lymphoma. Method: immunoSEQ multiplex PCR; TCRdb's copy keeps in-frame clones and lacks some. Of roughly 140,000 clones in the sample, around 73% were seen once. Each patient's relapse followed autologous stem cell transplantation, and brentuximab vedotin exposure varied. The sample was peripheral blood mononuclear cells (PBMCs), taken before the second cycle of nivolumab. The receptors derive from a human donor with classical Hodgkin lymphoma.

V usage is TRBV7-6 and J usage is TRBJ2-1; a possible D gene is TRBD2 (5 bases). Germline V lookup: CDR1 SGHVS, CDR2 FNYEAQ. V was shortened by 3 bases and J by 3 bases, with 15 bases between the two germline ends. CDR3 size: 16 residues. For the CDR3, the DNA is TGTGCCAGCAGCTTGTACGGACGGGAAATCTACAATGAGCAGTTCTTC. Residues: CASSLYGREIYNEQFF.

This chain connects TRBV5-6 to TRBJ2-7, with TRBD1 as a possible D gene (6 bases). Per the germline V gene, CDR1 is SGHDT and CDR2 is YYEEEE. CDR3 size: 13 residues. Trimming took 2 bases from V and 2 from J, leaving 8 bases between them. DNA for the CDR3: TGTGCCAGCAGCTTACGGACAGCCTACGAGCAGTACTTC. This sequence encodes CASSLRTAYEQYF.

Here the CDR3 reads CATWTALNTEAFF. The CDR3, as DNA: TGTGCCACCTGGACAGCACTGAACACTGAAGCTTTCTTT. The chain employs TRBV6-5 and TRBJ1-1; possibly TRBD1 for D (6 bases). The CDR3 is 13 residues long. Deletions cut 10 bases from V and 0 bases from J, with 12 bases between. Germline V CDR1 and CDR2: MNHEY, SVGAGI.

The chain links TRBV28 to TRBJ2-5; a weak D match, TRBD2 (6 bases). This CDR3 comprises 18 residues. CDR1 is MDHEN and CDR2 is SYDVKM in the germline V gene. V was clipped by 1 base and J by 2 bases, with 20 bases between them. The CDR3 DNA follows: TGTGCCAGCAGTTTATTCCCCTTACCCGAGGGGAGGCAAGAGACCCAGTACTTC. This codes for CASSLFPLPEGRQETQYF.

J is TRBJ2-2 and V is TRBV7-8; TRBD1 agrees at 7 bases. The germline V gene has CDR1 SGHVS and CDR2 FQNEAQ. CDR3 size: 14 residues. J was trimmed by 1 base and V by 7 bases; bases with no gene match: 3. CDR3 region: CASKHRGNTGELFF. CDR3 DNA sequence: TGTGCCAGCAAACACAGGGGGAACACCGGGGAGCTGTTTTTT.

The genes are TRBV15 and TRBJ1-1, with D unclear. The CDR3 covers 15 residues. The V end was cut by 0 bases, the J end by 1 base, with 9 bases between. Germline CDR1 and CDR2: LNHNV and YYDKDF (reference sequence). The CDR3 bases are TGTGCCACCAGCAGAGATTCGACACAGAACACTGAAGCTTTCTTT. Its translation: CATSRDSTQNTEAFF.

In nucleotides, the CDR3 is TGTGCCAGCAGCACAGGGGGCTCGACTGAAGCTTTCTTT. Protein sequence: CASSTGGSTEAFF. The V and J genes are TRBV7-2 and TRBJ1-1, with 9 bases fitting TRBD1. CDR1 and CDR2 (germline): SGHTA, FQGNSA. With V trimmed by 5 bases and J by 5 bases, 3 bases remained unmatched. This CDR3 is 13 amino acids long.

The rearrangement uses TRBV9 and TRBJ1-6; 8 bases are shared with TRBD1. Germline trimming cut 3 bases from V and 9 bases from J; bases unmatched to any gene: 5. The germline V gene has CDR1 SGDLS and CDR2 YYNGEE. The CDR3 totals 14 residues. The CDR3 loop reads CASSALGTGSPLHF. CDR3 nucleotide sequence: TGTGCCAGCAGCGCCTTGGGGACAGGTTCACCCCTCCACTTT. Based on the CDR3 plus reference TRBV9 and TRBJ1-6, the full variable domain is DSGVTQTPKHLITATGQRVTLRCSPRSGDLSVYWYQQSLDQGLQFLIQYYNGEERAKGNILERFSAQQFPDLHSELNLSSLELGDSALYFCASSALGTGSPLHFGNGTRLTVT.

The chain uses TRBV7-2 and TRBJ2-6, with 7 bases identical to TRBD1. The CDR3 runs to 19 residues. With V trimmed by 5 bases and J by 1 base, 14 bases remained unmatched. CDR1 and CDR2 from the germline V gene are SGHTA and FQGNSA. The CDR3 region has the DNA TGTGCCAGCAGCCGGTCCGTGACAGGGCTTTCATCTGGGGCCAACGTCCTGACTTTC. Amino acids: CASSRSVTGLSSGANVLTF.

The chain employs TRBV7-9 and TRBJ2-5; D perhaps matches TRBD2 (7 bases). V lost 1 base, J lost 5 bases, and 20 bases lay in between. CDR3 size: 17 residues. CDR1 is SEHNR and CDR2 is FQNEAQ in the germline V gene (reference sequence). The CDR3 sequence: CASSLDDGGPVWETQYF. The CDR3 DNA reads TGTGCCAGCAGCTTAGATGACGGGGGGCCGGTTTGGGAGACCCAGTACTTC. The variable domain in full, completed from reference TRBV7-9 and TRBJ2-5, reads DTGVSQNPRHKITKRGQNVTFRCDPISEHNRLYWYRQTLGQGPEFLTYFQNEAQLEKSRLLSDRFSAERPKGSFSTLEIQRTEQGDSAMYLCASSLDDGGPVWETQYFGPGTRLLVL.

The chain's CDR3 is CASSRQAGGANVLTF. CDR3 in DNA: TGTGCCAGCAGTAGACAGGCGGGGGGGGCCAACGTCCTGACTTTC. The chain uses TRBV28 and TRBJ2-6; perhaps D is TRBD1 or TRBD2 (6 bases each). Germline CDR1 and CDR2: MDHEN and SYDVKM. The CDR3 contains 15 residues. The V gene lost 5 bases and the J gene lost 4 bases, with 12 bases spanning the gap.

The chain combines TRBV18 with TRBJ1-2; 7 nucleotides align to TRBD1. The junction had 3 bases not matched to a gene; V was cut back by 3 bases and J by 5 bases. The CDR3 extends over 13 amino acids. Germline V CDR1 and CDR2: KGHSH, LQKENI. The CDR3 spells CASSPPTGYGYTF. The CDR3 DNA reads TGTGCCAGCTCACCCCCGACAGGGTATGGCTACACCTTC.

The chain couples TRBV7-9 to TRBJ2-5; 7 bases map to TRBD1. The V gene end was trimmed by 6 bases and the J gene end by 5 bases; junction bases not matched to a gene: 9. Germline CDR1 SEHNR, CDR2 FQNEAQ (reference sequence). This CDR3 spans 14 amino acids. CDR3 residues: CASRRTGTGETQYF. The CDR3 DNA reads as TGTGCCAGCAGGCGGACAGGAACAGGGGAGACCCAGTACTTC.

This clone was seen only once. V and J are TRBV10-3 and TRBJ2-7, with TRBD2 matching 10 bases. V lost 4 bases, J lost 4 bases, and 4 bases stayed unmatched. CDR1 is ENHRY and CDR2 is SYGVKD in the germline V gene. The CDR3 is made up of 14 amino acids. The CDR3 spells CAISGTSGLYEQYF. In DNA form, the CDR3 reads TGTGCCATCAGTGGGACTAGCGGACTATACGAGCAGTACTTC.

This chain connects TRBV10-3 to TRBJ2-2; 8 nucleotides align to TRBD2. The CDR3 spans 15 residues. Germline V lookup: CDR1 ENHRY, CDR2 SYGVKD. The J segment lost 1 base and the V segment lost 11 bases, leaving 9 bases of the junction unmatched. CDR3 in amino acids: CASGGGTLNTGELFF. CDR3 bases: TGTGCCTCCGGGGGGGGGACTTTGAACACCGGGGAGCTGTTTTTT.

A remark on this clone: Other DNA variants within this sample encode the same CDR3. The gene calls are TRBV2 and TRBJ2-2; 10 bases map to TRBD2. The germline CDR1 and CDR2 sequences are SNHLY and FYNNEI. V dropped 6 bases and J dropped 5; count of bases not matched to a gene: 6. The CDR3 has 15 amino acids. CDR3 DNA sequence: TGTGCCAGCAGGCTAGCGGGAGCGGGGACCGGGGAGCTGTTTTTT. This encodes CASRLAGAGTGELFF.

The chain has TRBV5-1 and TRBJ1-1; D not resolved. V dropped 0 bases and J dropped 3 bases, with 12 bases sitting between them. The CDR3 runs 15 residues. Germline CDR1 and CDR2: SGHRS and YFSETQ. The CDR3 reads CASSLAPTGDTEAFF. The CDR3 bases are TGCGCCAGCAGCTTGGCTCCAACCGGGGACACTGAAGCTTTCTTT.

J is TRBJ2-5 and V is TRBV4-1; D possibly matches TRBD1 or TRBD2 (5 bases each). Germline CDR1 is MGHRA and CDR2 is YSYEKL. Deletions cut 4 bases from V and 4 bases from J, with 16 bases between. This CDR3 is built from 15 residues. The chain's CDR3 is CASSLNPGAVETQYF. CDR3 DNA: TGCGCCAGCAGCCTAAACCCCGGGGCCGTAGAGACCCAGTACTTC.

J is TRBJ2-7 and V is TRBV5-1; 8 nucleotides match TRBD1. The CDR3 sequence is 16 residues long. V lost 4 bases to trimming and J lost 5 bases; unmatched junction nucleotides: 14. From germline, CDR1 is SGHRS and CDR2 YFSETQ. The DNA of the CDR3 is TGCGCCAGCAGCGTTTTCGGACAGGGTGTTTCAGACGAGCAGTACTTC. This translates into CASSVFGQGVSDEQYF.

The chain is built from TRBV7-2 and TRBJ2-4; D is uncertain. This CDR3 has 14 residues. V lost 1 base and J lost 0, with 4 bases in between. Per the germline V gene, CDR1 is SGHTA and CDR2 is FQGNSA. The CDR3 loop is CASSLGLAKNIQYF. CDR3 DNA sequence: TGTGCCAGCAGCTTAGGGTTAGCCAAAAACATTCAGTACTTC.

This CDR3 reads CASSYLGFMNTEAFF. The CDR3 bases are TGTGCCAGCAGTTACCTCGGGTTCATGAACACTGAAGCTTTCTTT. V and J are TRBV6-5 and TRBJ1-1; D not resolved. Deletions cut 2 bases from V and 0 bases from J, with 10 bases between. CDR3 size: 15 residues. CDR1 MNHEY and CDR2 SVGAGI come from the germline V gene.

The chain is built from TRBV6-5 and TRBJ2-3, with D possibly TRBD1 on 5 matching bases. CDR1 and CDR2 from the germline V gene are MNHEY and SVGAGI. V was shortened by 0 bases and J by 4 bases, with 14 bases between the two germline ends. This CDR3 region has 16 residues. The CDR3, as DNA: TGTGCCAGCAGTTACTCCGAGCGCCTGGGGCCAGATACGCAGTATTTT. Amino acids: CASSYSERLGPDTQYF.

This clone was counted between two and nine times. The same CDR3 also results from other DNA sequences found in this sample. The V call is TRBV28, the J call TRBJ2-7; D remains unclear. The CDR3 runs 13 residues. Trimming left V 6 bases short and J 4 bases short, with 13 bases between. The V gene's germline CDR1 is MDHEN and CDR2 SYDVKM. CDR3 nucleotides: TGTGCCAGCAGCCCACACCCGACGTACGAGCAGTACTTC. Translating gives CASSPHPTYEQYF.

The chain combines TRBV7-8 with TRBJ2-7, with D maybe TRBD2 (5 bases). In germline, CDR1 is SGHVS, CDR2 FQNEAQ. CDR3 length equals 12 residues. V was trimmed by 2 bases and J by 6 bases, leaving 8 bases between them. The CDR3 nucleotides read TGTGCCAGCAGCTTACCCGAGGGCGAGCAGTACTTC. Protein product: CASSLPEGEQYF.

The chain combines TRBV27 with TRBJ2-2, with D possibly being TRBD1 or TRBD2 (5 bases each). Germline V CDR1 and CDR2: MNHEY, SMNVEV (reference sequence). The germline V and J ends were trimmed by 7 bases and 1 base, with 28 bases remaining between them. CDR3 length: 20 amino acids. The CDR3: CASTPRGPTLLGMNTGELFF. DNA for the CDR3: TGTGCCAGCACTCCGAGGGGACCAACCCTCCTTGGGATGAACACCGGGGAGCTGTTTTTT.

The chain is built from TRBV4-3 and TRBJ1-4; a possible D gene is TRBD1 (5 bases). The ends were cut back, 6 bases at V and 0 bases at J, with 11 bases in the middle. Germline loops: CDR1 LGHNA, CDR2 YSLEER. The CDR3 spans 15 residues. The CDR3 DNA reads TGCGCCAGCAGTCTTAAGACAGCAACTAATGAAAAACTGTTTTTT. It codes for CASSLKTATNEKLFF.

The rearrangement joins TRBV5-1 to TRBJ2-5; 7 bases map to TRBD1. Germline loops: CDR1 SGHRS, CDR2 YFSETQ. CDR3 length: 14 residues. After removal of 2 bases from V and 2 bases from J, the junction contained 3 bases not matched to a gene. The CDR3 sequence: CASSFPGQQETQYF. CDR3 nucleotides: TGCGCCAGCAGCTTTCCGGGACAGCAAGAGACCCAGTACTTC.

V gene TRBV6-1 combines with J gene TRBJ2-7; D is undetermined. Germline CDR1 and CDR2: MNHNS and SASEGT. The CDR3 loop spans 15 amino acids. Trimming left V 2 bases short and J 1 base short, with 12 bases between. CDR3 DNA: TGTGCCAGCAGTGAAATGTGGTCAACATCCTACGAGCAGTACTTC. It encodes CASSEMWSTSYEQYF.

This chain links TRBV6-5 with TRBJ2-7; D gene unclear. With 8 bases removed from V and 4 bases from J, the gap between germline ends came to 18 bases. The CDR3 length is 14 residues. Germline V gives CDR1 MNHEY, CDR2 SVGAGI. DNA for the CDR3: TGTGCCAGCCATGCATCCAGAGTCCCTTACGAGCAGTACTTC. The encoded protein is CASHASRVPYEQYF.

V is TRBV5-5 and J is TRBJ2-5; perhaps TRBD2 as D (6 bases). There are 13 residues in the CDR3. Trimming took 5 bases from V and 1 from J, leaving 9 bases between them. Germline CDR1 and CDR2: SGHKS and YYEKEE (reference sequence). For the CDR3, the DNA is TGTGCCAGCAGTTGGGACTTCCAAGAGACCCAGTACTTC. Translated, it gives CASSWDFQETQYF.